These 13 T cell receptor beta chains came from one sample sequenced in a study of blood T cell repertoires in COVID-19. This table comes from immunoSEQ multiplex PCR, and its TCRdb copy is limited to in-frame clones, with some not included. Found here are about 140,000 clones, approximately 90% of them singletons; the top ten hold approximately 10%. Sequenced material: peripheral blood. These receptors were obtained from a woman older than 75 with acute or convalescent COVID-19.

This CDR3 is CASSPSGIIDEQYF. For the CDR3, the DNA is TGTGCCAGCAGCCCCTCCGGGATCATCGACGAGCAGTACTTC. The chain has TRBV11-3 and TRBJ2-7; D possibly corresponds to TRBD2 (5 bases). V gave up 5 bases and J gave up 5 bases, with 16 bases separating them. Per the germline V gene, CDR1 is SGHNT and CDR2 is YENEEA. CDR3 size: 14 residues.

The rearrangement uses TRBV6-5 and TRBJ1-3; TRBD1 matches at 10 bases. After removal of 4 bases from V and 4 bases from J, the junction contained 4 bases not matched to a gene. The V gene's germline CDR1 is MNHEY and CDR2 SVGAGI. This CDR3 spans 15 amino acids. The CDR3 spells CASSSTGGYGNTIYF. The CDR3 nucleotides are TGTGCCAGCAGTTCGACAGGGGGCTACGGAAACACCATATATTTT.

The J gene is TRBJ2-1, the V gene TRBV6-6; 13 nucleotides line up with TRBD2. The CDR3 runs to 15 residues. Losses at the gene ends were 6 bases for V and 9 bases for J; bases not matched to a gene: 8. The V gene's germline CDR1 is MNHNY and CDR2 SVGAGI (reference sequence). The CDR3 nucleotides read TGTGCCAGCAGAATACTAGCGGGGGGGCGCGGTGAGCAGTTCTTC. Encoded protein: CASRILAGGRGEQFF.

The rearrangement uses TRBV30 and TRBJ2-5; TRBD1 matches 9 bases. CDR1 is GTSNPN and CDR2 is SVGIG in the germline V gene (reference sequence). This CDR3 region has 14 residues. After removal of 3 bases from V and 1 base from J, the junction contained 3 bases not matched to a gene. In nucleotides, the CDR3 is TGTGCCTGGAGCCGGGACAGGGCCCAAGAGACCCAGTACTTC. It is translated as CAWSRDRAQETQYF.

The sample holds one count of this clone. The chain is built from TRBV5-1 and TRBJ2-1; D is possibly TRBD1 (6 bases). In germline, CDR1 is SGHRS, CDR2 YFSETQ. This CDR3 spans 16 amino acids. V lost 0 bases to trimming and J lost 6 bases, with 16 bases between them. CDR3 sequence: CASSLAGNRVSNEQFF. CDR3 nucleotides: TGCGCCAGCAGCTTGGCCGGTAACAGGGTTTCCAATGAGCAGTTCTTC.

This clone was seen a single time. The V gene is TRBV30, the J gene TRBJ1-2; the D is unclear. This CDR3 region has 11 residues. V lost 1 base and J 6 bases, leaving 6 bases between the germline ends. Germline V gene lookup returns CDR1 GTSNPN and CDR2 SVGIG (reference sequence). CDR3 amino acids: CAWSAQDGYTF. The CDR3 nucleotides are TGTGCCTGGAGTGCCCAGGATGGCTACACCTTC.

The V gene is TRBV7-9, the J gene TRBJ1-5; D uncertain. The CDR3 spans 13 residues. Germline V gene lookup returns CDR1 SEHNR and CDR2 FQNEAQ (reference sequence). Trimming took 3 bases from V and 2 from J, leaving 5 bases between them. The CDR3 nucleotides read TGTGCCAGCAGCTTCTCTGGCAATCAGCCCCAGCATTTT. Protein: CASSFSGNQPQHF.

The chain couples TRBV5-4 to TRBJ1-1; maybe TRBD1 (5 bases). Germline-derived CDR1 and CDR2 are SGHNT and YYREEE (reference sequence). CDR3 size: 14 residues. V lost 4 bases, J lost 1 base, and 11 bases lay in between. CDR3 sequence (DNA): TGTGCCAGCAGCCGGGGACTGGAGAACACTGAAGCTTTCTTT. Amino acid sequence: CASSRGLENTEAFF.

The chain links TRBV5-1 to TRBJ2-2; D ambiguous. Per the germline V gene, CDR1 is SGHRS and CDR2 is YFSETQ. The V end was cut by 0 bases, the J end by 2 bases, with 8 bases between. This CDR3 region has 15 residues. The CDR3 is CASSLVAKNTGELFF. The CDR3 bases are TGCGCCAGCAGCTTGGTGGCAAAAAACACCGGGGAGCTGTTTTTT.

V and J are TRBV5-6 and TRBJ1-1, with TRBD1 as a possible D gene (6 bases). The V end lost 0 bases, the J end lost 0 bases, and 15 bases lay between the germline ends. Germline values: CDR1 SGHDT, CDR2 YYEEEE. The CDR3 runs 17 residues. As DNA, the CDR3 is TGTGCCAGCAGCTTGGGACAGGTGCGCCCCCTGAACACTGAAGCTTTCTTT. Protein product: CASSLGQVRPLNTEAFF.

The J gene is TRBJ1-1, the V gene TRBV5-8, with unresolved D. CDR3 size: 13 residues. Trimming removed 0 bases at V and 3 bases at J, with 6 bases between. Looked up from germline, CDR1 is SGHTS and CDR2 is YDEGEE. The CDR3 DNA is TGTGCCAGCAGCTTGGGGCAGGACACTGAAGCTTTCTTT. It is translated as CASSLGQDTEAFF.

The V call is TRBV18, the J call TRBJ2-5, with 10 nucleotides matching TRBD1. Trimming at V came to 5 bases and at J to 5 bases, leaving 2 bases not matched to a gene. Germline V gene data show CDR1 as KGHSH and CDR2 as LQKENI. The CDR3 is 13 amino acids. The CDR3 sequence: CASSDRGQETQYF. The CDR3 DNA reads TGTGCCAGCTCAGACAGGGGGCAGGAGACCCAGTACTTC.

In this sample, this clone turned up once. The chain couples TRBV10-3 to TRBJ1-3, with a weak D call TRBD1 (5 bases). The V end lost 2 bases, the J end lost 3 bases, and 5 bases lay between the germline ends. CDR1 and CDR2 from the germline V gene are ENHRY and SYGVKD. The CDR3 is made up of 13 amino acids. DNA for the CDR3: TGTGCCATCAGTGAGGACAGTGGAAACACCATATATTTT. It is translated as CAISEDSGNTIYF.